These T cell receptor beta chains were read from a single sample in a study of blood T cell repertoires in COVID-19. TCRdb's table, derived via immunoSEQ multiplex PCR, lists solely in-frame clones and lacks some. The sample consists of 68,000 or so clones, over 75% of them appearing once. The sample taken for sequencing was peripheral blood. The receptor set was obtained from a man in his fifties or sixties with active COVID-19. Each CDR3 is given with its conserved first and last residue. A D gene is named only where the DNA matches it firmly. Not all rows give a size; the values are once, few, many and, for expanded clones, a class.

j_call clone_size v_call d_call cdr3_aa cdr3_nt
TRBJ1-6 NA TRBV15 TRBD1 CATSRGRGQGIPISPLHF TGTGCCACCAGCAGAGGGCGTGGACAGGGTATCCCTATTTCACCCCTCCACTTT
TRBJ1-3 NA TRBV9 TRBD1 CASSATGAFSGNTIYF TGTGCCAGCAGCGCGACAGGGGCTTTCTCTGGAAACACCATATATTTT
TRBJ1-3 NA TRBV28 NA CASITTGSGGNTIYF TGTGCCAGCATAACCACAGGCTCGGGTGGAAACACCATATATTTT
TRBJ2-3 NA TRBV10-2 NA CASIPNQVDTQYF TGCGCCAGCATACCGAATCAGGTAGATACGCAGTATTTT
TRBJ2-7 NA TRBV7-3 NA CASSLKKHGQYF TGTGCCAGCAGCCTTAAAAAGCACGGGCAGTACTTC
TRBJ2-2 NA TRBV19 NA CASSEYNTGELFF TGTGCCAGTAGTGAGTACAACACCGGGGAGCTGTTTTTT
TRBJ1-2 few TRBV4-1 NA CASSQGIQGYGYTF TGCGCCAGCAGCCAAGGGATACAGGGCTATGGCTACACCTTC
TRBJ1-4 NA TRBV6-6 NA CASSYSVPGGNEKLFF TGTGCCAGCAGTTACTCGGTCCCCGGAGGTAATGAAAAACTGTTTTTT
TRBJ2-1 NA TRBV7-2 NA CASSLEKTVNEQFF TGTGCCAGCAGCTTAGAAAAGACAGTAAATGAGCAGTTCTTC
TRBJ2-6 NA TRBV6-5 NA CASTSSSGANVLTF TGTGCCAGCACCTCTAGTTCTGGGGCCAACGTCCTGACTTTC
TRBJ1-2 NA TRBV29-1 TRBD1 CSVQPGQLYGYTF TGCAGCGTTCAACCGGGACAGCTCTATGGCTACACCTTC
TRBJ2-1 NA TRBV10-3 TRBD1 CAISEPGQGFYEQFF TGTGCCATCAGTGAACCGGGACAGGGTTTTTATGAGCAGTTCTTC
TRBJ2-1 NA TRBV4-1 TRBD2 CASSQTVTGGRDNEQFF TGCGCCAGCAGCCAAACGGTCACGGGAGGGAGGGACAATGAGCAGTTCTTC
TRBJ1-5 NA TRBV6-2/TRBV6-3 TRBD1 CASSSAGTGNQPQHF TGTGCCAGCAGTTCCGCCGGGACAGGGAATCAGCCCCAGCATTTT
TRBJ2-2 once TRBV18 NA CASSPAGAPDTGELFF TGTGCCAGCTCACCAGCGGGGGCTCCAGACACCGGGGAGCTGTTTTTT
TRBJ2-7 NA TRBV5-1 NA CASSPGSYEQYF TGCGCCAGCAGTCCGGGCTCCTACGAGCAGTACTTC
TRBJ1-3 few TRBV30 NA CAWSSGGLRNTIYF TGTGCCTGGAGCTCGGGGGGCCTAAGAAACACCATATATTTT
TRBJ2-7 few TRBV12-3/TRBV12-4 NA CASSFSYEQYF TGTGCCAGCAGTTTTAGCTACGAGCAGTACTTC
TRBJ1-1 NA TRBV19 TRBD1 CASSPQGAPLTFF TGTGCCAGTAGTCCGCAGGGGGCGCCTCTTACTTTCTTT
TRBJ2-2 NA TRBV9 NA CASSPRSSTGELFF TGTGCCAGCAGCCCTAGGAGTTCGACCGGGGAGCTGTTTTTT
TRBJ1-1 NA TRBV6-5 TRBD1 CASSRGTEAFF TGTGCCAGCAGCAGGGGGACTGAAGCTTTCTTT
TRBJ2-1 NA TRBV27 TRBD1 CASSLGDRDHNEQFF TGTGCCAGCAGTTTAGGGGACAGGGACCACAATGAGCAGTTCTTC
TRBJ1-5 NA TRBV19 NA CASTLQFNQPQHF TGTGCCAGTACTCTACAGTTCAATCAGCCCCAGCATTTT
TRBJ2-7 NA TRBV2 TRBD2 CASSPTSGRARQYF TGTGCCAGCAGTCCCACTAGCGGGAGGGCCAGGCAGTACTTC
TRBJ1-2 few TRBV28 NA CASSLRGYGYTF TGTGCCAGCAGTTTACGGGGCTATGGCTACACCTTC
TRBJ1-4 NA TRBV27 NA CASSIMSGDEKLFF TGTGCCAGCAGCATCATGTCCGGGGATGAAAAACTGTTTTTT
TRBJ2-7 few TRBV30 NA CAWERRRAHEQYF TGTGCCTGGGAACGGCGGAGGGCCCACGAGCAGTACTTC
TRBJ2-5 NA TRBV15 NA CATSRDLQSQETQYF TGTGCCACCAGCAGAGATCTGCAGTCCCAAGAGACCCAGTACTTC
TRBJ2-7 NA TRBV30 NA CAWRARTFPYEQYF TGTGCCTGGAGAGCCCGGACTTTCCCCTACGAGCAGTACTTC
TRBJ2-4 NA TRBV6-1 TRBD1 CASSGTGVVGWAKNIQYF TGTGCCAGCAGTGGGACAGGGGTTGTTGGATGGGCCAAAAACATTCAGTACTTC
TRBJ1-5 few TRBV30 NA CAWSVQGNQPQHF TGTGCCTGGAGTGTACAGGGCAATCAGCCCCAGCATTTT
TRBJ1-1 NA TRBV9 NA CASSPAGSEAFF TGTGCCAGCAGCCCGGCGGGGTCGGAAGCTTTCTTT
TRBJ1-5 NA TRBV2 TRBD1 CASKGQYGQPQHF TGTGCCAGCAAGGGACAGTATGGTCAGCCCCAGCATTTT
TRBJ1-5 many TRBV2 NA CASRGHQGSNQPQHF TGTGCCAGCAGAGGCCACCAGGGGAGCAATCAGCCCCAGCATTTT
TRBJ2-7 few TRBV5-1 NA CASSPSTPRYEQYF TGCGCCAGCAGCCCTTCTACCCCACGATACGAGCAGTACTTC
TRBJ2-1 NA TRBV10-1 TRBD2 CASSARGLAGGPSSYNEQFF TGCGCCAGCAGTGCACGGGGACTAGCGGGGGGACCTAGCTCCTACAATGAGCAGTTCTTC
TRBJ2-1 NA TRBV19 NA CASSILVRGEQFF TGTGCCAGTAGTATTTTGGTCCGGGGTGAGCAGTTCTTC
TRBJ2-7 NA TRBV7-9 TRBD1 CASSLPGQGRSYGYEQYF TGTGCCAGCAGTTTACCGGGACAGGGGAGGTCCTACGGCTACGAGCAGTACTTC
TRBJ2-2 NA TRBV6-2/TRBV6-3 TRBD1 CASSYRTGNTGELFF TGTGCCAGCAGTTACCGGACAGGGAACACCGGGGAGCTGTTTTTT
TRBJ1-5 NA TRBV28 NA CASSLTQPQHF TGTGCCAGCAGTTTAACACAGCCCCAGCATTTT
TRBJ2-7 NA TRBV5-4 NA CASSFYSGGGAEQYF TGTGCCAGCAGCTTTTATTCTGGGGGGGGCGCCGAGCAGTACTTC
TRBJ1-1 NA TRBV5-4 TRBD1 CASSLEQGARGTEAFF TGTGCCAGCAGCTTGGAACAGGGGGCGCGAGGAACTGAAGCTTTCTTT
TRBJ2-7 NA TRBV4-3 TRBD1 CASSQSDRGREQYF TGCGCCAGCAGCCAGTCAGACAGGGGGCGCGAGCAGTACTTC
TRBJ2-1 NA TRBV6-2/TRBV6-3 TRBD2 CASSYDSSGRAVNEQFF TGTGCCAGCAGTTACGATTCTAGCGGGAGGGCCGTCAATGAGCAGTTCTTC
TRBJ1-6 NA TRBV19 TRBD1 CASSKRTGEVSPLHF TGTGCCAGTAGTAAAAGGACAGGGGAAGTCTCACCCCTCCACTTT
TRBJ1-2 NA TRBV2 NA CASSGGHTAAGYTF TGTGCCAGCAGTGGGGGACACACAGCAGCTGGCTACACCTTC
TRBJ2-7 NA TRBV19 TRBD1 CASSIGAGQGIYEQYF TGTGCCAGTAGTATAGGGGCGGGACAGGGAATCTACGAGCAGTACTTC
TRBJ2-5 NA TRBV28 TRBD2 CASSPLGLAGGQETQYF TGTGCCAGCAGTCCCCTGGGACTAGCGGGGGGCCAAGAGACCCAGTACTTC
TRBJ2-3 NA TRBV6-6 NA CASSYGGQTSTDTQYF TGTGCCAGCAGTTACGGAGGGCAGACTAGCACAGATACGCAGTATTTT
TRBJ2-2 NA TRBV2 TRBD2 CASRPTSGRAGGELFF TGTGCCAGCAGGCCGACTAGCGGGAGGGCCGGCGGGGAGCTGTTTTTT